Presented here are 20 T cell receptor beta chains from one specimen sequenced in a study of blood T cells in healthy people across ages. A second PCR, run for roughly 7 to 12 cycles, used a sample-barcoded 5' primer plus a J-beta primer mix. Each CDR3 protein is one row after TCRdb ran MiXCR on the 5' RACE reads. Among 1 million or so distinct CDR3 sequences listed, 45% were seen once. The specimen sequenced was blood. These receptors were collected from a woman aged 60-70 years in good health.

The chain links TRBV7-9 to TRBJ1-6; 7 nucleotides align to TRBD1. V gave up 1 base and J gave up 11 bases; unmatched junction bases: 8. Germline lookup yields CDR1 SEHNR and CDR2 FQNEAQ (reference sequence). The CDR3 extends over 15 amino acids. CDR3 protein: CASSLVGTALAPLHF. The CDR3 DNA follows: TGTGCCAGCAGCTTAGTTGGGACAGCCCTGGCACCCCTCCACTTT.

This clonotype has a single count. The chain is built from TRBV20-1 and TRBJ2-7, with 8 bases identical to TRBD2. The CDR3 totals 15 residues. The germline gives CDR1 DFQATT, CDR2 SNEGSKA (reference sequence). V was pared by 0 bases and J by 2 bases, with 6 bases of the junction left unmatched. The CDR3 loop is CSARDWASGPYEQYF. DNA for the CDR3: TGCAGTGCTAGAGATTGGGCTAGCGGGCCCTACGAGCAGTACTTC.

This clonotype occurred once. The chain has TRBV18 and TRBJ2-7; 11 nucleotides line up with TRBD2. This CDR3 is 14 amino acids long. The germline gives CDR1 KGHSH, CDR2 LQKENI. Trimming took 2 bases from V and 6 from J; bases not matched to a gene: 3. This CDR3 is CASSPIAGGSEQYF. The CDR3 nucleotides read TGTGCCAGCTCACCAATAGCGGGAGGGAGCGAGCAGTACTTC.

In this sample, this clonotype turned up a few times. This rearrangement joins TRBV15 to TRBJ2-3, with 8 bases lining up with TRBD1. With 5 bases clipped from V and 2 bases from J, the junction kept 3 bases outside the gene matches. The length of the CDR3 is 14 residues. CDR1 and CDR2 (germline): LNHNV, YYDKDF (reference sequence). CDR3 protein: CATSLDRDTDTQYF. The CDR3 DNA follows: TGTGCCACCAGCTTGGACAGGGACACAGATACGCAGTATTTT.

To note about this clonotype: A read error may account for a junction end that differs from germline. This rearrangement joins TRBV6-1 to TRBJ2-1; 8 nucleotides match TRBD2. Germline V CDR1 and CDR2: MNHNS, SASEGT. The CDR3 covers 18 residues. CDR3 in DNA: TGTGCCAGCGGTGAAGAAGGGTTAGCGGGGAGGGCTTACAATGAGCAGTTCTTC. Protein: CASGEEGLAGRAYNEQFF.

This clonotype was counted only a few times. The chain carries TRBV20-1 and TRBJ1-4; no clear D. CDR3 length: 10 amino acids. In germline, CDR1 is DFQATT, CDR2 SNEGSKA (reference sequence). V lost 6 bases and J lost 8, with 7 bases in between. Written as DNA, the CDR3 is TGCAGTGCCCGACGGGAAAAACTGTTTTTT. This codes for CSARREKLFF.

The sample holds a few counts of this clonotype. The chain couples TRBV14 to TRBJ2-1; D call uncertain. V was cut by 3 bases and J by 0 bases, with 6 bases left in between. In germline, CDR1 is SGHDN, CDR2 FVKESK. The CDR3 covers 14 residues. CDR3 sequence (DNA): TGTGCCAGCAGCCACCGGAGCTCCTACAATGAGCAGTTCTTC. Amino acid sequence: CASSHRSSYNEQFF.

In this sample, this clonotype turned up many times. The CDR3 region is CASSLPLYEQYF. The CDR3, as DNA: TGTGCCAGCAGTCTACCGTTATACGAGCAGTACTTC. V is TRBV25-1 and J is TRBJ2-7, with unresolved D. V lost 5 bases and J lost 4, with 9 bases in between. The germline V gene encodes CDR1 MGHDK and CDR2 SYGVNS. The CDR3 loop spans 12 amino acids.

The genes are TRBV7-3 and TRBJ2-5, with a tentative D call TRBD2 (6 bases). There are 14 residues in the CDR3. Trimming removed 4 bases at V and 3 bases at J, with 12 bases between. Germline CDR1 and CDR2: SGHTA and FQGTGA. CDR3 sequence reads: CASSSQAGKETQYF. CDR3 coding DNA: TGTGCCAGCAGCTCCCAAGCGGGCAAAGAGACCCAGTACTTC.

This clonotype was counted between two and nine times. The rearrangement links TRBV20-1 to TRBJ2-4; perhaps TRBD2 as D (6 bases). The length of the CDR3 is 14 residues. Germline V gene lookup returns CDR1 DFQATT and CDR2 SNEGSKA (reference sequence). Trimming left V 7 bases short and J 13 bases short, with 26 bases between. The CDR3 here is CSVRLATSPVPQYF. In DNA form, the CDR3 reads TGCAGTGTCCGGCTCGCAACTAGCCCAGTTCCCCAGTACTTC.

In its sample, this clonotype was seen a few times. The chain has TRBV6-5 and TRBJ2-5; 7 bases map to TRBD1. V was pared by 5 bases and J by 4 bases, with 4 bases of the junction left unmatched. CDR3 length: 13 residues. The germline gives CDR1 MNHEY, CDR2 SVGAGI. This CDR3 reads CASSHTGVETQYF. The CDR3 DNA follows: TGTGCCAGCAGTCATACAGGGGTAGAGACCCAGTACTTC.

The genes are TRBV28 and TRBJ2-7; 7 bases line up with TRBD2. The CDR3 has 16 residues. V dropped 8 bases and J dropped 2; count of bases not matched to a gene: 15. Germline V CDR1 and CDR2: MDHEN, SYDVKM. In DNA form, the CDR3 reads TGTGCCAGCCATTCGGGAGGCCGACAGCACCCCTACGAGCAGTACTTC. Its translation is CASHSGGRQHPYEQYF. Variable domain in full (rest from reference TRBV28 and TRBJ2-7): DVKVTQSSRYLVKRTGEKVFLECVQDMDHENMFWYRQDPGLGLRLIYFSYDVKMKEKGDIPEGYSVSREKKERFSLILESASTNQTSMYLCASHSGGRQHPYEQYFGPGTRLTVT.

The genes are TRBV5-1 and TRBJ2-7, with D possibly being TRBD1 (7 bases). V was shortened by 1 base and J by 4 bases, with 12 bases between the two germline ends. The CDR3 sequence is 14 residues long. The V gene's germline CDR1 is SGHRS and CDR2 YFSETQ. The chain's CDR3 is CASSLTGEVYEQYF. CDR3 DNA sequence: TGCGCCAGCAGCTTGACAGGGGAGGTTTACGAGCAGTACTTC.

The chain carries TRBV18 and TRBJ2-3; 7 bases match TRBD2. J gave up 2 bases and V 5 bases, and 7 bases lay outside the gene matches. Germline V gene sequence: CDR1 KGHSH, CDR2 LQKENI. This CDR3 has 15 amino acids. The CDR3 nucleotides are TGTGCCAGCTCAGCCGCCGGGACTACCACAGATACGCAGTATTTT. Residues: CASSAAGTTTDTQYF.

This chain links TRBV10-3 with TRBJ2-1; 10 nucleotides match TRBD2. The last part of the DNA fits TRBJ2-7 better; the J call may be wrong. The CDR3 spans 14 residues. CDR1 is ENHRY and CDR2 is SYGVKD in the germline V gene. CDR3 in amino acids: CASRAGGSYNEQYF. In DNA, the CDR3 is TGTGCCAGCAGAGCGGGAGGGTCCTACAATGAGCAGTACTTC.

The V and J genes are TRBV27 and TRBJ2-1; 15 bases map to TRBD2. The CDR3 runs to 16 residues. Germline CDR1 is MNHEY and CDR2 is SMNVEV (reference sequence). J was trimmed by 8 bases and V by 8 bases; bases with no gene match: 10. As DNA, the CDR3 is TGTGCCAGCCGTCGGACTAGCGGGAGGGCCGGGGATGAGCAGTTCTTC. It is translated as CASRRTSGRAGDEQFF.

This clonotype was seen a few times. The chain employs TRBV27 and TRBJ2-5; D gene uncertain. Germline V gene data show CDR1 as MNHEY and CDR2 as SMNVEV (reference sequence). This CDR3 contains 13 residues. V dropped 5 bases and J dropped 5 bases, with 12 bases sitting between them. The CDR3 coding sequence is TGTGCCAGCAGTCTATACCCTCCGGAGACCCAGTACTTC. This codes for CASSLYPPETQYF.

In this sample, this clonotype turned up a few times. Being one base from a much bigger clone, this may be a read error. The chain is built from TRBV27 and TRBJ2-2; D not resolved. Germline loops: CDR1 MNHEY, CDR2 SMNVEV (reference sequence). The CDR3 runs to 12 residues. Trimming pared 1 base from V and 5 bases from J, leaving 2 bases between. The CDR3: CASSLWTGELFF. The CDR3 coding sequence is TGTGCCAGCAGTTTATGGACCGGGGAGCTGTTTTTT.

The V and J genes are TRBV14 and TRBJ2-1, with 10 bases identical to TRBD2. The DNA end is a closer match to TRBJ2-7, so the J assignment may be wrong. This CDR3 region has 19 residues. CDR1 and CDR2 (germline): SGHDN, FVKESK. CDR3: CASSQDLVARTSGYNEQYF. CDR3 in DNA: TGTGCCAGCAGCCAAGATCTTGTAGCTCGGACTAGCGGCTACAATGAGCAGTACTTC.

This clonotype turned up a few times. The chain's CDR3 is CASSIVTNTEAFF. The CDR3 coding sequence is TGTGCCAGCAGTATAGTTACGAACACTGAAGCTTTCTTT. The J gene is TRBJ1-1, the V gene TRBV7-2; D is ambiguous. The ends were cut back, 6 bases at V and 1 base at J, with 9 bases in the middle. Germline V lookup: CDR1 SGHTA, CDR2 FQGNSA. The CDR3 is 13 residues long.